This record looks at one TCR beta chain sequence and its context. This record comes from a study of blood T cell repertoires in COVID-19. Study context: From T cells, B-cell-depleted T cells, or PBMCs came the material, which was cDNA or gDNA.

Trimming cost V 8 bases and J 0 bases, with 8 bases left between them. The CDR3 totals 13 residues. Assay used: immunoSEQ multiplex PCR; TCRdb lists only in-frame clones, some missing. The sample lists about 39,000 clones, 94% occurring once. The material sequenced was peripheral blood. The genes are TRBV12-3 or TRBV12-4 and TRBJ1-5; D gene ambiguous. This clonotype was obtained from a human donor with active COVID-19. The donor label of this sample is uncertain. CDR3: CASAGSSNQPQHF. The CDR3 coding sequence is TGTGCCAGCGCGGGAAGTAGCAATCAGCCCCAGCATTTT.